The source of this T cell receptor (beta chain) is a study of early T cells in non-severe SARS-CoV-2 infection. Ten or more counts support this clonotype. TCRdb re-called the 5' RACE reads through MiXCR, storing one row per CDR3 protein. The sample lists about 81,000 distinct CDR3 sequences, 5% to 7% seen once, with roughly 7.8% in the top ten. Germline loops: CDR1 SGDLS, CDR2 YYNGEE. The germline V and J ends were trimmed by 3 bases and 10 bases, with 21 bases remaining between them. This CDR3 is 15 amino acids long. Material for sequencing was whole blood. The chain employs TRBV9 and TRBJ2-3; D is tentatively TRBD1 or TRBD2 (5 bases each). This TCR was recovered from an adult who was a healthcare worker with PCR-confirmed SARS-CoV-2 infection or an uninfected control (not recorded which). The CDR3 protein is CASSEKSGTPKAQYF. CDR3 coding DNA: TGTGCCAGCAGCGAGAAATCCGGGACCCCAAAGGCGCAGTATTTT.